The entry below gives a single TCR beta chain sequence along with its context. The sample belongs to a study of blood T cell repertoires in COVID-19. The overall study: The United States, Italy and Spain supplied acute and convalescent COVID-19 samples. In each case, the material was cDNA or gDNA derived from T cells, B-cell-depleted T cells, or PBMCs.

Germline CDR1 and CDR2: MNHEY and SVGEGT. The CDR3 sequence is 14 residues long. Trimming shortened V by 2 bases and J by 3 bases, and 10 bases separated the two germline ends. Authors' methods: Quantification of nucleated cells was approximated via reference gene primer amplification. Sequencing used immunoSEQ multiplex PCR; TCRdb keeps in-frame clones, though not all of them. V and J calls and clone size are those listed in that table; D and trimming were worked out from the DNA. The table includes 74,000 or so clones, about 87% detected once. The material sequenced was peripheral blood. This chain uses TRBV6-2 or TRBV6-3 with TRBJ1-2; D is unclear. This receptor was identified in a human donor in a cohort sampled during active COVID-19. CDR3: CASSYGRSYYGYTF. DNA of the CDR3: TGTGCCAGCAGTTACGGGCGCAGCTACTATGGCTACACCTTC.